This entry is about one T cell receptor beta chain. This table comes from immunoSEQ multiplex PCR, and its TCRdb copy is limited to in-frame clones, with some not included. The data contain roughly 150,000 clones, over 90% of them singletons. The data originate from a study of control samples from healthy donors and cancer patients. J lost 7 bases, V lost 0 bases, and 5 bases had no gene match. CDR1 is GTSNPN, CDR2 SVGIG, per germline (reference sequence). CDR3 length: 14 amino acids. The chain uses TRBV30 and TRBJ1-5, with 8 bases identical to TRBD1. The sample taken for sequencing was blood. The sequence was obtained from a man aged 45-60 years in good health. The CDR3 sequence is CAWSVRQGAQPQHF. In DNA form, the CDR3 reads TGTGCCTGGAGTGTAAGGCAGGGGGCCCAGCCCCAGCATTTT.